Described below is a single T cell receptor (beta chain) sequence and its context. This CDR3 is 15 amino acids long. V lost 4 bases and J lost 4; bases outside the gene matches: 2. Germline CDR1 reads SGDLS; CDR2 reads YYNGEE. This sample was included in a study of technical replicates of blood from a handful of donors. Sequencing was performed with immunoSEQ multiplex PCR; in TCRdb, only in-frame clones are kept and a portion is missing. Of tens of thousands of clones detected, approximately 96% appear once; the ten largest clones hold approximately 0.4%. The TCR originated in a human donor in good health. The genes are TRBV9 and TRBJ2-5, with 15 positions matching TRBD2. Sequencing was carried out using T cells isolated from PBMCs. The CDR3 DNA reads as TGTGCCAGCAGCAGGACTAGCGGGAGGGGAGAGACCCAGTACTTC. Translating gives CASSRTSGRGETQYF.